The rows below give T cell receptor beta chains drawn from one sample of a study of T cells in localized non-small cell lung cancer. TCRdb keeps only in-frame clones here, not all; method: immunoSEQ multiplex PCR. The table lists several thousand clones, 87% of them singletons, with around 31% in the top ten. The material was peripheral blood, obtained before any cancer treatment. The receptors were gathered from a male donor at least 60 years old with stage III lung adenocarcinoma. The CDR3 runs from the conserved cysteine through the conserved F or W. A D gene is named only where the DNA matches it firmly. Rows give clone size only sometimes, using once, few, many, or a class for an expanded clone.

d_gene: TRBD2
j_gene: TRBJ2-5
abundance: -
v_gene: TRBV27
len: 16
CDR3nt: TGTGCCAGCAGTTTATCGCTAGCGGGGGCCCGGGGGACCCAGTACTTC
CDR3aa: CASSLSLAGARGTQYF

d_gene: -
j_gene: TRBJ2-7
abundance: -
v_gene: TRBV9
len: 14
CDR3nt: TGTGCCAGCAGCGTAGGCGGGTTCTCCTACGAGCAGTACTTC
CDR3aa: CASSVGGFSYEQYF

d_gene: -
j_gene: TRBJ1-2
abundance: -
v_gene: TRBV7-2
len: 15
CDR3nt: TGTGCCAGCAGCAACGGGCTTAATCCTCCAAATGGCTACACCTTC
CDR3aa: CASSNGLNPPNGYTF

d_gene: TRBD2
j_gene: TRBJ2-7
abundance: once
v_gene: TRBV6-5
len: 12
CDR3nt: TGTGCCAGCAGCATTAGCGGGTACGAGCAGTACTTC
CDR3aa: CASSISGYEQYF

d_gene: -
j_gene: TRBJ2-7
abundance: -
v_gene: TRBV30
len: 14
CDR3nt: TGTGCCTGGAGCAAGCAGGGGGGAACCTACGAGCAGTACTTC
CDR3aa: CAWSKQGGTYEQYF

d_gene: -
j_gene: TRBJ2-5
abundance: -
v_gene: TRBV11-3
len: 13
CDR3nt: TGTGCCAGCAGCTTTGAGGGCGCGGAGACCCAGTACTTC
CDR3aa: CASSFEGAETQYF

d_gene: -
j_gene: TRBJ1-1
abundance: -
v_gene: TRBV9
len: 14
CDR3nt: TGTGCCAGCAGCGTAGACGTAGCCCGCACTGAAGCTTTCTTT
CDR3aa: CASSVDVARTEAFF

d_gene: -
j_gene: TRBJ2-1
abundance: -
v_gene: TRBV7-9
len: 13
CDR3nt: TGTGCCAGCAGCCCGGACAATCGGGATGAGCAGTTCTTC
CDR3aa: CASSPDNRDEQFF

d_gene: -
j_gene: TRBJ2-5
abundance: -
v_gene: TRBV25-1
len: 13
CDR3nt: TGTGCCAGCAGTCGGGGGTTGCAAGAGACCCAGTACTTC
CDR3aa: CASSRGLQETQYF

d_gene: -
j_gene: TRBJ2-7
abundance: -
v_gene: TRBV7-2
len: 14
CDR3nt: TGTGCCAGCAGTCCGGACAGTTCCCCCTACGAGCAGTACTTC
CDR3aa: CASSPDSSPYEQYF

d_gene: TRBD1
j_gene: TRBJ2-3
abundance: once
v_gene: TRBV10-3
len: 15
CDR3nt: TGTGCCATCAGTGGGGCAGGGGGCAGGCCAGATACGCAGTATTTT
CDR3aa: CAISGAGGRPDTQYF

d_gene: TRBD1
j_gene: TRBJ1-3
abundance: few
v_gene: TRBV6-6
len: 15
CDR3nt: TGTGCCACCACTCCCCGGGACAGCTCTGGAAACACCATATATTTT
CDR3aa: CATTPRDSSGNTIYF

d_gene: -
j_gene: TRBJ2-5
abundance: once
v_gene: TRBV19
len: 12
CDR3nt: TGTGCCAGTATGGGGGGCCGGGAGACCCAGTACTTC
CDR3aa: CASMGGRETQYF

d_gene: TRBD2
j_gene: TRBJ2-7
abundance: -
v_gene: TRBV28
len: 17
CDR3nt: TGTGCCAGCAGTTTATCATACCCTAGCGGGACGGATGGCGAGCAGTACTTC
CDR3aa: CASSLSYPSGTDGEQYF

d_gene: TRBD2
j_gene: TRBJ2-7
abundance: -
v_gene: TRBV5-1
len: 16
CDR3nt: TGCGCCAGCAGCAAACGGACTAGCGGTAGCTCCTACGAGCAGTACTTC
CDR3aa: CASSKRTSGSSYEQYF

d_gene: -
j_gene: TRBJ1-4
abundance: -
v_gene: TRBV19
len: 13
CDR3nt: TGTGCCAGTAGTATCGTGAGGGGTGAAAAACTGTTTTTT
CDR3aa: CASSIVRGEKLFF

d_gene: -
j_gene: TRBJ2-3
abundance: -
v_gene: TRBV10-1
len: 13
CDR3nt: TGCGCCAGCAGTGAAGGATTAACAGATACGCAGTATTTT
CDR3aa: CASSEGLTDTQYF

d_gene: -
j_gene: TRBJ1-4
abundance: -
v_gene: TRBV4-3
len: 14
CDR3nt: TGCGCCAGCAGCCAAGTGGAGGGTTATGAAAAACTGTTTTTT
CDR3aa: CASSQVEGYEKLFF

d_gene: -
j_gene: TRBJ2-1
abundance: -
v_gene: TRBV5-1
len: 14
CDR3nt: TGCGCCAGCAGCCCCCGGCTGGTCGGAGATGAGCAGTTCTTC
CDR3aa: CASSPRLVGDEQFF

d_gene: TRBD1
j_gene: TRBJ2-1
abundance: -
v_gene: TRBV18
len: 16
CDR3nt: TGTGCCAGCTCACCACCACAGGGGAGCTCCTACAATGAGCAGTTCTTC
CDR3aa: CASSPPQGSSYNEQFF

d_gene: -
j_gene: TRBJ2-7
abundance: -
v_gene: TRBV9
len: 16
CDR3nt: TGTGCCAGCAGCCTCCGGGATTGGGGGCAAAAAGGCGAGCAGTACTTC
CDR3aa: CASSLRDWGQKGEQYF

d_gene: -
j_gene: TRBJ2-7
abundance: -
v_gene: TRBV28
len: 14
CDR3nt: TGTGCCAGCACCATAAACAGGGCTTTCTACGAGCAGTACTTC
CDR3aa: CASTINRAFYEQYF

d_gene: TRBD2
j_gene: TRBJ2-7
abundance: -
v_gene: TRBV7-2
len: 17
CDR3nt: TGTGCCAGCAGCACCCGGGGACTAGCGGGGCGCTCCTACGAGCAGTACTTC
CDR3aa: CASSTRGLAGRSYEQYF

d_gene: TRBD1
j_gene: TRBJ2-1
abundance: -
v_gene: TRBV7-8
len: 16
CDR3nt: TGTGCCAGCAGCGCTCGGGACAGGAGCTCCTACAATGAGCAGTTCTTC
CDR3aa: CASSARDRSSYNEQFF

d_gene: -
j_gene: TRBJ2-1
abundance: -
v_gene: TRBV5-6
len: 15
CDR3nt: TGTGCCAGCAGCTTAAAGGACAGACCTTACAATGAGCAGTTCTTC
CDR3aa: CASSLKDRPYNEQFF

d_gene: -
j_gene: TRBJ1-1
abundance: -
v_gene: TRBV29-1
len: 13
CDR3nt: TGCAGCCTCAAGACTCCAGCGAACACTGAAGCTTTCTTT
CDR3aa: CSLKTPANTEAFF

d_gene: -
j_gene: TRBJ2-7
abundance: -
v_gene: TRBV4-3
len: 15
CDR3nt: TGCGCCAGCAGCCAAGATCGGGGTCTCTCCTACGAGCAGTACTTC
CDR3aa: CASSQDRGLSYEQYF

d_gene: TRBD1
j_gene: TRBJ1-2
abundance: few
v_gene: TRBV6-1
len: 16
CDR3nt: TGTGCCAGCAGTGGCGGGACAGGGAAATCTTACTATGGCTACACCTTC
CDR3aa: CASSGGTGKSYYGYTF

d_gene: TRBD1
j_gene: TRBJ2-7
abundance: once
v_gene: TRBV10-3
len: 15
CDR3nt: TGTGCCATCAGTGAGCCGGGACAGGGACACTACGAGCAGTACTTC
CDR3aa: CAISEPGQGHYEQYF

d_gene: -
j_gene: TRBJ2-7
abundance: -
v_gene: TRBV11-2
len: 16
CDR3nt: TGTGCCAGCAGCTTAGGGGGTTGGGGGATCGGGTACGAGCAGTACTTC
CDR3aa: CASSLGGWGIGYEQYF

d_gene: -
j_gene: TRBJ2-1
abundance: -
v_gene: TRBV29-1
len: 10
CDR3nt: TGCAGCGTTGGAATCCTTGAGCAGTTCTTC
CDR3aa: CSVGILEQFF

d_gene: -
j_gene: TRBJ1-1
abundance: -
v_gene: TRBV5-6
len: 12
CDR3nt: TGTGCCAGCAGCTTGGATGACACTGAAGCTTTCTTT
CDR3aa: CASSLDDTEAFF

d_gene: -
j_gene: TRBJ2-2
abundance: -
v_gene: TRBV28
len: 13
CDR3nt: TGTGCCAGCAGTTCCGCGAACACCGGGGAGCTGTTTTTT
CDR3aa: CASSSANTGELFF

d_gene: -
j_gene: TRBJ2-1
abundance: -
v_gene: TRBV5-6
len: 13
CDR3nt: TGTGCCAGCAGCTTGCCTTCCAGCGGAGAGCAGTTCTTC
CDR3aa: CASSLPSSGEQFF

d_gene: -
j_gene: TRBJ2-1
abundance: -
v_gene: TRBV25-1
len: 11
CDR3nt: TGTGCCAGCAGTGAGGGTTATGAGCAGTTCTTC
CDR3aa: CASSEGYEQFF

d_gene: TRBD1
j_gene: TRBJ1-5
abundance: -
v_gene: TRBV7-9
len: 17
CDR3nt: TGTGCCAGCAGCCAGGGACAGGGGGCTGGTGGCAATCAGCCCCAGCATTTT
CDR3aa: CASSQGQGAGGNQPQHF

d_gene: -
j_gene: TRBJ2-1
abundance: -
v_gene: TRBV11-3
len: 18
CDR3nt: TGTGCCAGCAGCTCCCTCCCCGGGGCGTACGACTCCTACAATGAGCAGTTCTTC
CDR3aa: CASSSLPGAYDSYNEQFF

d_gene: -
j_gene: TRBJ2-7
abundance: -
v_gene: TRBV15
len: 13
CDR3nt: TGTGCCACCAGCAGAGAACCAGGGAGCGAGCAGTACTTC
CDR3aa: CATSREPGSEQYF

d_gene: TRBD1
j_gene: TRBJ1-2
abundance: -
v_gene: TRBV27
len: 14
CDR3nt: TGTGCCAGCAGTCAGGGGGCAATCGGTTATGGCTACACCTTC
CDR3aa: CASSQGAIGYGYTF

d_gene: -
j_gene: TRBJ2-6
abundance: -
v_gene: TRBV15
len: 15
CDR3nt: TGTGCCACCAGCAGACCGGTCTCTGGGGCCAACGTCCTGACTTTC
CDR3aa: CATSRPVSGANVLTF

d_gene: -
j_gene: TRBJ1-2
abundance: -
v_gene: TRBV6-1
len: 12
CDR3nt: TGTGCCAGCAAAATAGGGTTGTATGGCTACACCTTC
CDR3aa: CASKIGLYGYTF

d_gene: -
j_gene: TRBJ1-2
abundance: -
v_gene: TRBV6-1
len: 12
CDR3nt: TGTGCCAGCACCGGAGGGGGCTATGGCTACACCTTC
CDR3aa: CASTGGGYGYTF

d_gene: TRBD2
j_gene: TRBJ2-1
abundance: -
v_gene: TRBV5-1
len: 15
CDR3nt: TGCGCCAGCAGCTTGGAACTAGCGGCATACAATGAGCAGTTCTTC
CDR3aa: CASSLELAAYNEQFF

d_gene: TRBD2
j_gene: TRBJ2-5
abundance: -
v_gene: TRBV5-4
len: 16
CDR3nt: TGTGCCAGCAGCTTAGGCCTAGCGGGGGGGCCTGGGACCCAGTACTTC
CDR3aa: CASSLGLAGGPGTQYF

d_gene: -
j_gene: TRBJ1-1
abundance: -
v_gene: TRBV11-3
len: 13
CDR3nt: TGTGCCAGCAGCTTAGGTCCGTTGTCTGAAGCTTTCTTT
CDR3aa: CASSLGPLSEAFF

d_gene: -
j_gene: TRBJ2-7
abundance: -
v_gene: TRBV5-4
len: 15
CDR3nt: TGTGCCAGCAGCTCTTCCTCTAGCGTGAGCTACGAGCAGTACTTC
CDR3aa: CASSSSSSVSYEQYF

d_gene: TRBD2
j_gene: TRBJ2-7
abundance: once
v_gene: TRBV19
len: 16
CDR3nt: TGTGCCAGTAGCCTTCGGACTAGCGGGAGCGGGCACGAGCAGTACTTC
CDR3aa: CASSLRTSGSGHEQYF

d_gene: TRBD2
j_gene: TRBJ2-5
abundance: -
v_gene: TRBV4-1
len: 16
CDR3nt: TGCGCCAGCAGCCACATAGCGGGGGAAACGGGAGAGACCCAGTACTTC
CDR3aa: CASSHIAGETGETQYF

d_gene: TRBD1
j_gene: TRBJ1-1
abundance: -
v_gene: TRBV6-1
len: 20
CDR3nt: TGTGCCAGCAGTGAAGGGGTTCCCGTTTACAGGGGGCGTTCGAACACTGAAGCTTTCTTT
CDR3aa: CASSEGVPVYRGRSNTEAFF